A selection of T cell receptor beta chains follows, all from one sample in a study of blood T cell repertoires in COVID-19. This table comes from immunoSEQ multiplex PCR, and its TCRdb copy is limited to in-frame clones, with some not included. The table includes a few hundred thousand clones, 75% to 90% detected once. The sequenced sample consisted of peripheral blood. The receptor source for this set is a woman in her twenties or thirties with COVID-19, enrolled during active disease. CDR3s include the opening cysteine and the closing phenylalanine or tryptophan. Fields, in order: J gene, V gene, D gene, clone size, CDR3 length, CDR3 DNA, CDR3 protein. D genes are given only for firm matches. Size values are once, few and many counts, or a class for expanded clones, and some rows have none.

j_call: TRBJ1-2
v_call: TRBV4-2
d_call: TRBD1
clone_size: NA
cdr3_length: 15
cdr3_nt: TGTGCCAGCAGCCCGGGACAGGCCTCTAACTATGGCTACACCTTC
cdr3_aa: CASSPGQASNYGYTF

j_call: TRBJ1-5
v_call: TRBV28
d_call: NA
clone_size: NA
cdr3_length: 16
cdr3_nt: TGTGCCAGCAGTCTCTTGAAGCGGGCCCTCAATCAGCCCCAGCATTTT
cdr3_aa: CASSLLKRALNQPQHF

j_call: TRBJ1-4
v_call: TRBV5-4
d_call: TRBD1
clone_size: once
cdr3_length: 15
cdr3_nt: TGTGCCAGCAGCTTGTTGTCAGGGGGCAATGAAAAACTGTTTTTT
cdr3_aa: CASSLLSGGNEKLFF

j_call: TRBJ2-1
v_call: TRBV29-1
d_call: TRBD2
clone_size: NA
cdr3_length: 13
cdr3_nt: TGCAGCTTCCGGACTAGCGGAAACAATGAGCAGTTCTTC
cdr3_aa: CSFRTSGNNEQFF

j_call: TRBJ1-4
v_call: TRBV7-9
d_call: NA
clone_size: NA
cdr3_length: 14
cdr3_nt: TGTGCCAGCAGCATCACAGCAACTAATGAAAAACTGTTTTTT
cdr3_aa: CASSITATNEKLFF

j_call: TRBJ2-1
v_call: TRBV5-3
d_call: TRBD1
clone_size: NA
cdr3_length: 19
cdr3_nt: TGTGCCAGAAGCCGAACTCCGGGACAGGGCCCCAGCTCCTACAATGAGCAGTTCTTC
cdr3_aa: CARSRTPGQGPSSYNEQFF

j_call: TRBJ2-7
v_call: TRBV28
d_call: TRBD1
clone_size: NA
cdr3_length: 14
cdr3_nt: TGTGCCAGCAGGAAGGGACAGGGAACCTACGAGCAGTACTTC
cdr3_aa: CASRKGQGTYEQYF

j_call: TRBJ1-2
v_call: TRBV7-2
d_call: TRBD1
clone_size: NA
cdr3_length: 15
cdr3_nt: TGTGCCAGCAGGGGGACAGGGGGTGAGAACTATGGCTACACCTTC
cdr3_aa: CASRGTGGENYGYTF

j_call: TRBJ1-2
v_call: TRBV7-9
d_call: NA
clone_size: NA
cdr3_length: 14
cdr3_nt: TGTGCCAGCAGCTTAGCAGGGGCCGACTATGGCTACACCTTC
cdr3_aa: CASSLAGADYGYTF

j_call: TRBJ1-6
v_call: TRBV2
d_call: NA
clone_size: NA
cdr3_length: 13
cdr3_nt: TGTGCCAGCAGTGAGGAGTATAATTCACCCCTCCACTTT
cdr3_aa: CASSEEYNSPLHF

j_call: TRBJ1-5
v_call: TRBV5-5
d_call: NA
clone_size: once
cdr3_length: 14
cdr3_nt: TGTGCCAGCAGCCCTCCTGGACAGAATCAGCCCCAGCATTTT
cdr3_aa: CASSPPGQNQPQHF

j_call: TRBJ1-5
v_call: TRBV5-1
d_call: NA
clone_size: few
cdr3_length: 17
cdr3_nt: TGCGCCAGCAGCCGGGGTCCTTCTAATGGTGCTAGCCAGCCCCAGCATTTT
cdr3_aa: CASSRGPSNGASQPQHF

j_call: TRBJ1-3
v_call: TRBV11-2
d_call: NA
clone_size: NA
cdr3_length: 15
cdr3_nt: TGTGCCAGCAGCCGAGACGGCGCTGTCGGGGACACCATATATTTT
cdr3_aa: CASSRDGAVGDTIYF

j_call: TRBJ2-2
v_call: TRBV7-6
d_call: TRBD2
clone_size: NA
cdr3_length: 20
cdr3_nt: TGTGCCAGCAGCCCAACCTTGCTGACTAGCGGGAGATGGAACACCGGGGAGCTGTTTTTT
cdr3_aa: CASSPTLLTSGRWNTGELFF

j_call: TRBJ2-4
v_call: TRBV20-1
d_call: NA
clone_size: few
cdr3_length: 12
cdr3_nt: TGCAGTGCTAGTGTTGTAGACAAGGATCAGTACTTC
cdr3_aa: CSASVVDKDQYF

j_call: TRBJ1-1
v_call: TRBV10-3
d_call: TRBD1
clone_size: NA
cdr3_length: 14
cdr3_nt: TGTGCCATCAGGTTAACAGGGGTTGGCACTGAAGCTTTCTTT
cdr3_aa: CAIRLTGVGTEAFF

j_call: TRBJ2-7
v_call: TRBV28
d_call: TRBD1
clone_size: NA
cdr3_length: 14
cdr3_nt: TGTGCCAGCAGTACTACGGGACAGTACTACGAGCAGTACTTC
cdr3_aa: CASSTTGQYYEQYF

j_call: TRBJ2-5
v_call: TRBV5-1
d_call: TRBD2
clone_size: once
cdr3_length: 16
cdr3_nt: TGCGCCAGCAGCTTCTCGAGCGGGAGGGCCGTAGAGACCCAGTACTTC
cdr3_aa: CASSFSSGRAVETQYF

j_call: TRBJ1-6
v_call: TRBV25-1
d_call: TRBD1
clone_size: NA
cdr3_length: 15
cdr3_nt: TGTGCCAGCAGTGGAGGGACAGGGGGTTATTCACCCCTCCACTTT
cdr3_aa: CASSGGTGGYSPLHF

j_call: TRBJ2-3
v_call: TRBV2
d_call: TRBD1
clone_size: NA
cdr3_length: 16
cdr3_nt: TGTGCCAGCAGTTTTTCCGGGACAGGGACAGCAGATACGCAGTATTTT
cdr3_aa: CASSFSGTGTADTQYF

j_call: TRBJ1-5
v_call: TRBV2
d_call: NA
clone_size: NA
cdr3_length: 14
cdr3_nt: TGTGCCAGCAGTCCAAGGGACACCAATCAGCCCCAGCATTTT
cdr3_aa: CASSPRDTNQPQHF

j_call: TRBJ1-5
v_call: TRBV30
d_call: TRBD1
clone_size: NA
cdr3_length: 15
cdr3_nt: TGTGCCTGGACCTCGGGACAGGGGGGAGGTCAGCCCCAGCATTTT
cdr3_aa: CAWTSGQGGGQPQHF

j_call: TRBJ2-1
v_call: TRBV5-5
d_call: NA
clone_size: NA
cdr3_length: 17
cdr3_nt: TGTGCCAGCAGCTTGGAGGGACTCGAGAGCTCCTACAATGAGCAGTTCTTC
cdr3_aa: CASSLEGLESSYNEQFF

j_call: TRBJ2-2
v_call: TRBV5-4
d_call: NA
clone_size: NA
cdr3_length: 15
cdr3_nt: TGTGCCAGCAGCTTGGGGTCTAGCGCCACCGGGGAGCTGTTTTTT
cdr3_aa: CASSLGSSATGELFF

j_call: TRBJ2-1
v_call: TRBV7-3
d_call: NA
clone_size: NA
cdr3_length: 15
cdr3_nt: TGTGCCAGCAGCTCAGACAGGAGCTCCTACAATGAGCAGTTCTTC
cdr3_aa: CASSSDRSSYNEQFF

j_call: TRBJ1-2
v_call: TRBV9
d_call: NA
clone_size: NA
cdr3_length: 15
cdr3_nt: TGTGCCAGCAGCTATAAGAAGAAACAGAACTATGGCTACACCTTC
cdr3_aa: CASSYKKKQNYGYTF

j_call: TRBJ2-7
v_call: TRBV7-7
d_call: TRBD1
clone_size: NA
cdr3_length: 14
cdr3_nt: TGTGCCAGCAGCTTCGACAGGGATTCCCACGAGCAGTACTTC
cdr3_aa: CASSFDRDSHEQYF

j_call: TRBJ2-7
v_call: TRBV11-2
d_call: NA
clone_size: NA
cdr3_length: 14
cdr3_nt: TGTGCCAGCAGCACCCAGGGATCCCCCTACGAGCAGTACTTC
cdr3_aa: CASSTQGSPYEQYF